This TCR beta chain was identified during a study of T cell responses to AZD1222 COVID-19 vaccine. General study findings and limits: Repertoire samples came only from after the peak T cell response. Two AZD1222 administrations were followed by greater Spike-specific TCR breadth and depth.

In regard to this clone: Its specificity is not known.

Trimming removed 2 bases at V and 5 bases at J, with 13 bases between. Germline V lookup: CDR1 SGHTA, CDR2 FQGNSA. This CDR3 contains 15 residues. The assay was immunoSEQ multiplex PCR, and TCRdb's table has in-frame clones only and misses some. The sample lists about 180,000 clones; around 90% were seen once. The receptor was isolated from an adult who received the AZD1222 COVID-19 vaccine. The chain is built from TRBV7-2 and TRBJ1-5, with D maybe TRBD1 (5 bases). Sequences were derived from peripheral blood, sampled 28 days after the second AZD1222 dose. The DNA of the CDR3 is TGTGCCAGCAGCTTAAGGACGGGGGGGGATCAGCCCCAGCATTTT. The encoded protein is CASSLRTGGDQPQHF.